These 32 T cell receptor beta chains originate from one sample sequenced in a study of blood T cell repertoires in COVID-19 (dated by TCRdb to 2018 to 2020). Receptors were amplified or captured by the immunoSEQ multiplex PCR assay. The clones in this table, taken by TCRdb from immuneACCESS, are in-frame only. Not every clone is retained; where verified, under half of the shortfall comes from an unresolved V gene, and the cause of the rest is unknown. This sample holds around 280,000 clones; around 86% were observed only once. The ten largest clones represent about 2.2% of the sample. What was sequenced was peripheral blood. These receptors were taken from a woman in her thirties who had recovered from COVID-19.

CDR3 nucleotide sequence: TGCGCCAGCAGCAAGCCCGGGACAGGACACAATGAGCAGTTCTTC. Amino acid sequence: CASSKPGTGHNEQFF. The rearrangement uses TRBV4-1 and TRBJ2-1; 8 bases match TRBD1. The CDR3 runs 15 residues. CDR1 and CDR2 from the germline V gene are MGHRA and YSYEKL. The ends lost 5 bases at V and 5 bases at J; junction bases unmatched: 8.

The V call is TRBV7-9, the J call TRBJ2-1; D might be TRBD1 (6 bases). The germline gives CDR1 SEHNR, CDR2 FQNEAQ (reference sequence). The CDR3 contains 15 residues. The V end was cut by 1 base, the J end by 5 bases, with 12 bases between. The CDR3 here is CASSLVTGYDNEQFF. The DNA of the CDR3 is TGTGCCAGCAGCTTAGTCACAGGGTACGACAATGAGCAGTTCTTC.

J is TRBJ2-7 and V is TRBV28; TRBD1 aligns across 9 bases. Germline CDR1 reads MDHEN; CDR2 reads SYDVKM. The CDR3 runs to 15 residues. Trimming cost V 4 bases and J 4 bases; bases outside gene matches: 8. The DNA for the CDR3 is TGTGCCAGCAGTTACCCGGGACAGGGACTATACGAGCAGTACTTC. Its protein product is CASSYPGQGLYEQYF.

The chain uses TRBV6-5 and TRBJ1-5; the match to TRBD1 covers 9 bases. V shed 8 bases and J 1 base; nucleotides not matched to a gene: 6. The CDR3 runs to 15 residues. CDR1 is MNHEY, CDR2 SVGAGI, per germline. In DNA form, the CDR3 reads TGTGCCAGCGGGACAGGGAGTCACAGCAATCAGCCCCAGCATTTT. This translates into CASGTGSHSNQPQHF.

The CDR3 is CASSFRTEGSYNSPLHF. The CDR3 bases are TGTGCCAGCAGTTTCCGGACAGAGGGATCTTATAATTCACCCCTCCACTTT. The chain couples TRBV27 to TRBJ1-6; D is perhaps TRBD1 (6 bases). Deletions cut 3 bases from V and 4 bases from J, with 16 bases between. The length of the CDR3 is 17 residues. The germline CDR1 and CDR2 sequences are MNHEY and SMNVEV (reference sequence).

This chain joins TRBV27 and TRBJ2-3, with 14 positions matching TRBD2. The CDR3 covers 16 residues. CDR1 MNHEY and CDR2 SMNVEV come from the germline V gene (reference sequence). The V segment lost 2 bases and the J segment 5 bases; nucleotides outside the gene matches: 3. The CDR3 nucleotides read TGTGCCAGCAGTTTAGGACTAGCGGGGGGTGAAGATACGCAGTATTTT. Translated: CASSLGLAGGEDTQYF.

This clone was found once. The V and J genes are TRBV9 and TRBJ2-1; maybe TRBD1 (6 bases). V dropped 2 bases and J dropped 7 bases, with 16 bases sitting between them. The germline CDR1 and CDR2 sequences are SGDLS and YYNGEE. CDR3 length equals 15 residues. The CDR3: CASSVSAQGVNEQFF. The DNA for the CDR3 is TGTGCCAGCAGCGTTAGCGCACAGGGAGTTAATGAGCAGTTCTTC.

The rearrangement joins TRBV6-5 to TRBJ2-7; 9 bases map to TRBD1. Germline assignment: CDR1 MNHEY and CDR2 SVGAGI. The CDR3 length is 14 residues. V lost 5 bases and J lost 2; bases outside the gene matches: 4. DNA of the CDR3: TGTGCCAGCAGTCTGGGACAGGGAACCTACGAGCAGTACTTC. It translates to CASSLGQGTYEQYF.

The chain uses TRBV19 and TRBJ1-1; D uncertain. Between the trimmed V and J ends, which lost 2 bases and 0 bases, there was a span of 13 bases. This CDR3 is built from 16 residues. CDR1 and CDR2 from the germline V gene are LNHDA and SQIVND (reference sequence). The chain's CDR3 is CASSIREMRLNTEAFF. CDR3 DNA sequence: TGTGCCAGTAGTATACGGGAGATGAGGCTGAACACTGAAGCTTTCTTT.

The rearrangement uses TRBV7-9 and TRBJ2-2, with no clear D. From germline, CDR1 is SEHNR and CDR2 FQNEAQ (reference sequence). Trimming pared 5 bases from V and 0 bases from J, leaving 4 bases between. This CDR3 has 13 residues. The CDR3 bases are TGTGCCAGCAGCCGTCCGAACACCGGGGAGCTGTTTTTT. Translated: CASSRPNTGELFF.

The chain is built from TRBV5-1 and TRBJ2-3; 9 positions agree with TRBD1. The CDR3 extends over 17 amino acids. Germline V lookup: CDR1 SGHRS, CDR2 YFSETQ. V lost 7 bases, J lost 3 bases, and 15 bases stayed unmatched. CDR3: CASGEGTGTGLTDTQYF. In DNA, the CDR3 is TGCGCCAGCGGGGAAGGGACAGGGACTGGGTTGACAGATACGCAGTATTTT.

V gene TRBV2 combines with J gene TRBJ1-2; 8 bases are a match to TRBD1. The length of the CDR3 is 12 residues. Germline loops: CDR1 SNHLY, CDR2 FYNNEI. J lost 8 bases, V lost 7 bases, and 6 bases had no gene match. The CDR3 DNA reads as TGTGCCAGCATCCAGGGGGCCGGGGGCTACACCTTC. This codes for CASIQGAGGYTF.

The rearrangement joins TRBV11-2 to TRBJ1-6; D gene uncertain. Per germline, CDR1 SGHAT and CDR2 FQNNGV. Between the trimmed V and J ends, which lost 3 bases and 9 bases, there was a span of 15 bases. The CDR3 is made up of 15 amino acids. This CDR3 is CASSFAGSRGSPLHF. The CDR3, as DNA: TGTGCCAGCAGCTTCGCCGGGTCTCGGGGTTCACCCCTCCACTTT.

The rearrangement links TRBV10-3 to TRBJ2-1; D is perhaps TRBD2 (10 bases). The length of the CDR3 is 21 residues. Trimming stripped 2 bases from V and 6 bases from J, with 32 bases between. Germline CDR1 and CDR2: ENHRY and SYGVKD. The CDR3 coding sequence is TGTGCCATCAGTGAGAGGGGACAGGGTTTTGTGGAGCGGGGGGGCCCCAATGAGCAGTTCTTC. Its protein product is CAISERGQGFVERGGPNEQFF.

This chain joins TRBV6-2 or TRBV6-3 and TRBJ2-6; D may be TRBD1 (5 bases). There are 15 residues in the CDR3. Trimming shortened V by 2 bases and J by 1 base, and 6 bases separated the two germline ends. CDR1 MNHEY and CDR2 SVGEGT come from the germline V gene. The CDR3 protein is CASSYGASGANVLTF. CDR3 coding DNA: TGTGCCAGCAGTTACGGGGCATCTGGGGCCAACGTCCTGACTTTC.

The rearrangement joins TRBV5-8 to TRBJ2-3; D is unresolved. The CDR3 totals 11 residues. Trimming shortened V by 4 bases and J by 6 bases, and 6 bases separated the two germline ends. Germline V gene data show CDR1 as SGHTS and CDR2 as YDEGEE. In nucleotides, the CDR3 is TGTGCCAGCAGCCTGGCGGATACGCAGTATTTT. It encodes CASSLADTQYF.

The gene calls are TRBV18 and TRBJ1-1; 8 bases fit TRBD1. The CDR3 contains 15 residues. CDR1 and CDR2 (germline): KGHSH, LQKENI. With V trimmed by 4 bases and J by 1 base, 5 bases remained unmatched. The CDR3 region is CASSRPGQGNTEAFF. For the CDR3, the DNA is TGTGCCAGCTCACGCCCCGGACAGGGGAACACTGAAGCTTTCTTT.

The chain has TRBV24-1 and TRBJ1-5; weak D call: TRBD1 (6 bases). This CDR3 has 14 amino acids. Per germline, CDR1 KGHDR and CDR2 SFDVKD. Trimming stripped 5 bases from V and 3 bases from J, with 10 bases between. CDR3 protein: CATSATGYNQPQHF. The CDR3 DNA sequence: TGTGCCACCAGTGCAACAGGGTACAATCAGCCCCAGCATTTT.

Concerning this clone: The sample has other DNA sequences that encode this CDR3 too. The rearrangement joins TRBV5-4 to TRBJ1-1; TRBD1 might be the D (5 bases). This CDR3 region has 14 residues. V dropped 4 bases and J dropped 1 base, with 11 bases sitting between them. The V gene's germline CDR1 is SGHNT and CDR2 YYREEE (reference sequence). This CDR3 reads CASSPTTGNTEAFF. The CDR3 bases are TGTGCCAGCAGCCCTACTACAGGGAACACTGAAGCTTTCTTT.

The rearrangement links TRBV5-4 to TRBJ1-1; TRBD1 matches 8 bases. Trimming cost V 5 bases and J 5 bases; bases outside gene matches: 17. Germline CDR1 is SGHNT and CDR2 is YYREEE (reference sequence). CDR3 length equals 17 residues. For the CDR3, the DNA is TGTGCCAGCAGTCGGCTATTAACAGGGGGAATCGGGACTGAAGCTTTCTTT. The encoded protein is CASSRLLTGGIGTEAFF.

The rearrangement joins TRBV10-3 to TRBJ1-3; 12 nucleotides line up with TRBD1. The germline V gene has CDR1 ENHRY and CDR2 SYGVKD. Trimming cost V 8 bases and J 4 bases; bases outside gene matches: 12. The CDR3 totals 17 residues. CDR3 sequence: CAIGPQGQGAGGNTIYF. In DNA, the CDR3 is TGTGCCATCGGTCCCCAGGGACAGGGGGCGGGAGGAAACACCATATATTTT.

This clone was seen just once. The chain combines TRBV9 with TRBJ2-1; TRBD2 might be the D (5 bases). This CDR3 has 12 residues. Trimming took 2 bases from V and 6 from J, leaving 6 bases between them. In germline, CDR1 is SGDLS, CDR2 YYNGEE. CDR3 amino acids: CASSVGINEQFF. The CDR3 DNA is TGTGCCAGCAGCGTCGGGATCAATGAGCAGTTCTTC.

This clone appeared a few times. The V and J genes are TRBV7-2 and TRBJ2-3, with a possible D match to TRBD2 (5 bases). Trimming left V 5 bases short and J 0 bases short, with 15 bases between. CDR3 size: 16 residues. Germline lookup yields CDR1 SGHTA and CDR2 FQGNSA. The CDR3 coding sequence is TGTGCCAGCAGCACCCGGACGGGATATAGCACAGATACGCAGTATTTT. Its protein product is CASSTRTGYSTDTQYF.

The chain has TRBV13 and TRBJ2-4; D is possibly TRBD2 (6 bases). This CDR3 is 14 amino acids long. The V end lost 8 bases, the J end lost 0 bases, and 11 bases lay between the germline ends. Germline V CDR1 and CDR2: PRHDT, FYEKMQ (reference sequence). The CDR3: CASSGEEAKNIQYF. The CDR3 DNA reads TGTGCCAGCTCCGGGGAGGAAGCCAAAAACATTCAGTACTTC.

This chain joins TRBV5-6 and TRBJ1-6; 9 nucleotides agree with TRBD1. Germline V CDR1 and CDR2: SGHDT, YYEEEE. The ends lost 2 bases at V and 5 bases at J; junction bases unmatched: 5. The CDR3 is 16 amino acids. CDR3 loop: CASSFSQGANNSPLHF. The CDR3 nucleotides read TGTGCCAGCAGCTTTTCACAGGGGGCTAATAATTCACCCCTCCACTTT. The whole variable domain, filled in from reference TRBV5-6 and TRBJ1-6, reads DAGVTQSPTHLIKTRGQQVTLRCSPKSGHDTVSWYQQALGQGPQFIFQYYEEEERQRGNFPDRFSGHQFPNYSSELNVNALLLGDSALYLCASSFSQGANNSPLHFGNGTRLTVT.

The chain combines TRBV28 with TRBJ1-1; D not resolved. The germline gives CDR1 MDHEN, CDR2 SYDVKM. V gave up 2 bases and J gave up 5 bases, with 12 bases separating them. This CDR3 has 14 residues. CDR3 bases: TGTGCCAGCAGTTTAGTTCATGGGCGAACTGAAGCTTTCTTT. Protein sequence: CASSLVHGRTEAFF. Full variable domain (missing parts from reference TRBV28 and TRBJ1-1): DVKVTQSSRYLVKRTGEKVFLECVQDMDHENMFWYRQDPGLGLRLIYFSYDVKMKEKGDIPEGYSVSREKKERFSLILESASTNQTSMYLCASSLVHGRTEAFFGQGTRLTVV.

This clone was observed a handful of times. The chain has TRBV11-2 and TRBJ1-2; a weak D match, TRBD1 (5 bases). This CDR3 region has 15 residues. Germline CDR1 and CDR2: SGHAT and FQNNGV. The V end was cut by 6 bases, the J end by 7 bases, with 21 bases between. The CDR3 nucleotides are TGTGCCAGCAGACCCGAACTGGGCGGGGGGTTTGGCTACACCTTC. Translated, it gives CASRPELGGGFGYTF.

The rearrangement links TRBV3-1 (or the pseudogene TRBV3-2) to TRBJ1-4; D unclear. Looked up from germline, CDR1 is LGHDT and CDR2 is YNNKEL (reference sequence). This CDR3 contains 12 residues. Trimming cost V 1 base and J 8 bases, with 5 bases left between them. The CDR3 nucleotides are TGTGCCAGCAGCCAAGTCCAGGAAAAACTGTTTTTT. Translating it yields CASSQVQEKLFF.

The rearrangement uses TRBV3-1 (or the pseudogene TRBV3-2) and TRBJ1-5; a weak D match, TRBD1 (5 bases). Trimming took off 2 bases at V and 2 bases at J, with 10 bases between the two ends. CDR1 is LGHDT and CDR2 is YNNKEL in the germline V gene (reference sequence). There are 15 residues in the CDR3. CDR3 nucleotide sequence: TGTGCCAGCAGCCAAAAAGGGGCTGGCAATCAGCCCCAGCATTTT. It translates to CASSQKGAGNQPQHF.

This CDR3 is CAISGIAVADTQYF. CDR3 nucleotide sequence: TGTGCCATCAGCGGAATAGCGGTGGCAGATACGCAGTATTTT. This rearrangement joins TRBV10-3 to TRBJ2-3; perhaps TRBD2 as D (6 bases). CDR3 size: 14 residues. Trimming removed 6 bases at V and 4 bases at J, with 14 bases between. Per germline, CDR1 ENHRY and CDR2 SYGVKD.

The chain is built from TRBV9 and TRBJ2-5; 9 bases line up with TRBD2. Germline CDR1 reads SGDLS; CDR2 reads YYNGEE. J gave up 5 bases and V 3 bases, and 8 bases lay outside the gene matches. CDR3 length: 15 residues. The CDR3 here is CASSAGLAGQETQYF. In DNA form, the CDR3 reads TGTGCCAGCAGCGCCGGTCTAGCGGGACAGGAGACCCAGTACTTC.

The CDR3 protein is CASSSIGGVTYEQYF. The CDR3 coding sequence is TGTGCCAGCTCCTCTATAGGGGGCGTCACCTACGAGCAGTACTTC. The chain combines TRBV18 with TRBJ2-7, with 7 bases matching TRBD1. Losses at the gene ends were 6 bases for V and 2 bases for J; bases not matched to a gene: 10. Per the germline V gene, CDR1 is KGHSH and CDR2 is LQKENI. The CDR3 has 15 residues.